What follows are 13 T cell receptor beta chains derived from one specimen sequenced in a study of CD8+CD57+ T cells in acquired aplastic anemia. TCR beta VDJ and CDR3 profiling used genomic DNA as template. Each CDR3 protein gets one entry after TCRdb re-called the reads with MiXCR. The sample lists roughly 200,000 distinct CDR3 sequences, roughly 60% occurring once. Sequencing involved patients with CD8+CD57+ cell expansion previously shown by flow cytometry. Source material: sorted CD4+, CD8+, or CD8+CD57+ T cells (not recorded which) from PBMCs. Every receptor here comes from a human donor with aplastic anemia.

The genes are TRBV7-9 and TRBJ2-7, with D perhaps TRBD2 (5 bases). The V and J ends lost 0 bases and 4 bases respectively, with 10 bases between them. Looked up from germline, CDR1 is SEHNR and CDR2 is FQNEAQ (reference sequence). This CDR3 has 14 residues. CDR3: CASSLAGGGYEQYF. DNA for the CDR3: TGTGCCAGCAGCTTAGCAGGAGGAGGATACGAGCAGTACTTC.

The chain has TRBV9 and TRBJ2-7; weak D call: TRBD2 (5 bases). V gave up 0 bases and J gave up 3 bases, with 7 bases separating them. The CDR3 contains 13 residues. Germline CDR1 SGDLS, CDR2 YYNGEE. CDR3 sequence (DNA): TGTGCCAGCAGCGTAGACGCGGGCTACGAGCAGTACTTC. It translates to CASSVDAGYEQYF.

This chain joins TRBV10-3 and TRBJ2-3; 7 nucleotides match TRBD1. The V and J ends lost 5 bases and 5 bases, in that order; junction bases with no gene match: 7. The CDR3 loop spans 14 amino acids. The germline gives CDR1 ENHRY, CDR2 SYGVKD. CDR3 sequence reads: CAISHQTGLDTQYF. DNA of the CDR3: TGTGCCATCAGTCATCAGACAGGGTTAGATACGCAGTATTTT.

The gene calls are TRBV20-1 and TRBJ1-1; possible D gene TRBD1, 5 bases. The germline CDR1 and CDR2 sequences are DFQATT and SNEGSKA (reference sequence). CDR3 size: 12 residues. V lost 5 bases, J lost 4 bases, and 11 bases lay in between. CDR3 in DNA: TGCAGTGCTGGGGGGATGAGCACTGAAGCTTTCTTT. Its translation: CSAGGMSTEAFF.

This sequence joins TRBV19 and TRBJ1-5; tentatively, D is TRBD1 (5 bases). This CDR3 region has 14 residues. CDR1 and CDR2 (germline): LNHDA, SQIVND (reference sequence). V was shortened by 3 bases and J by 1 base, with 7 bases between the two germline ends. The CDR3 is CASSIGGSNQPQHF. CDR3 nucleotides: TGTGCCAGTAGTATTGGGGGGAGCAATCAGCCCCAGCATTTT.

The CDR3 bases are TGTGCCAGCATCTCAGGGGGCTTCGGGGAGCTGTTTTTT. It specifies CASISGGFGELFF. V gene TRBV7-2 combines with J gene TRBJ2-2; the match to TRBD1 covers 8 bases. V was clipped by 7 bases and J by 7 bases; unmatched bases: 5. This CDR3 comprises 13 residues. Germline CDR1 and CDR2: SGHTA and FQGNSA.

The rearrangement uses TRBV7-6 and TRBJ1-1; 8 positions agree with TRBD1. There are 13 residues in the CDR3. V trimming: 3 bases; J trimming: 8 bases; junction bases outside the gene matches: 5. Germline V gene lookup returns CDR1 SGHVS and CDR2 FNYEAQ. The CDR3 protein is CASSFGQGPEAFF. The DNA for the CDR3 is TGTGCCAGCAGCTTTGGACAGGGACCCGAAGCTTTCTTT. Supplemented by reference TRBV7-6 and TRBJ1-1, the full variable domain reads GAGVSQSPRYKVTKRGQDVALRCDPISGHVSLYWYRQALGQGPEFLTYFNYEAQQDKSGLPNDRFSAERPEGSISTLTIQRTEQRDSAMYRCASSFGQGPEAFFGQGTRLTVV.

The chain employs TRBV20-1 and TRBJ1-1; D is perhaps TRBD1 (5 bases). This CDR3 spans 15 amino acids. Trimming stripped 3 bases from V and 5 bases from J, with 19 bases between. Germline values: CDR1 DFQATT, CDR2 SNEGSKA (reference sequence). The CDR3 nucleotides read TGCAGTGCTAGCACCAAGATTTCAGGGAAAACTGAAGCTTTCTTT. Encoded protein: CSASTKISGKTEAFF.

The rearrangement links TRBV5-6 to TRBJ2-7; D perhaps matches TRBD1 (6 bases). The germline V gene has CDR1 SGHDT and CDR2 YYEEEE. Deletions cut 4 bases from V and 1 base from J, with 18 bases between. The CDR3 has 16 amino acids. The DNA of the CDR3 is TGTGCCAGCAGCCTGAGGGGCAGGGGAGATTCCTACGAGCAGTACTTC. Protein: CASSLRGRGDSYEQYF.

This clonotype was seen a single time. V gene TRBV5-4 combines with J gene TRBJ2-1; 10 bases are a match to TRBD1. The germline V gene has CDR1 SGHNT and CDR2 YYREEE (reference sequence). The CDR3 extends over 16 amino acids. The J segment lost 8 bases and the V segment lost 2 bases, leaving 10 bases of the junction unmatched. CDR3 sequence reads: CASSLMGQGRVDEQFF. CDR3 bases: TGTGCCAGCAGCTTAATGGGACAGGGGAGGGTCGATGAGCAGTTCTTC.

V and J are TRBV10-3 and TRBJ1-1; D not resolved. There are 14 residues in the CDR3. Germline V lookup: CDR1 ENHRY, CDR2 SYGVKD. Trimming cost V 4 bases and J 2 bases, with 11 bases left between them. CDR3 coding DNA: TGTGCCATCAGTGGACGCGTACCAAACACTGAAGCTTTCTTT. Translation gives CAISGRVPNTEAFF.

The genes are TRBV29-1 and TRBJ2-7; D call uncertain. Trimming removed 4 bases at V and 5 bases at J, with 12 bases between. CDR3 length equals 12 residues. CDR1 is SQVTM and CDR2 is ANQGSEA in the germline V gene. The CDR3 bases are TGCAGCGTTGCGACGGGTTTACACGAGCAGTACTTC. It specifies CSVATGLHEQYF.

The V gene is TRBV10-3, the J gene TRBJ1-1; the D gene is possibly TRBD1 (5 bases). The CDR3 is made up of 14 amino acids. Between the trimmed V and J ends, which lost 4 bases and 4 bases, there was a span of 13 bases. Germline V gene lookup returns CDR1 ENHRY and CDR2 SYGVKD. As DNA, the CDR3 is TGTGCCATCAGTGCACCCGGGGGGAGCACTGAAGCTTTCTTT. Translation: CAISAPGGSTEAFF.